This T cell receptor beta chain was identified during a study of blood T cell repertoires in COVID-19. Study details: There were acute and convalescent COVID-19 samples, and they came from the United States, Italy and Spain.

Enrollees, roughly 18 to 89 years old, lived in about two dozen US areas. Donors were grouped by their self-reported clinical history. CDR1 and CDR2 (germline): ENHRY, SYGVKD. There are 14 residues in the CDR3. The V gene end was trimmed by 6 bases and the J gene end by 5 bases; junction bases not matched to a gene: 8. The assay was immunoSEQ multiplex PCR, and TCRdb's table has in-frame clones only and misses some. This sample carries 220,000 or so clones, approximately 86% of them seen once, and the ten largest clones take about 15%. Sequenced: PBMCs or T cells enriched from blood (not recorded which). This TCR was sampled from a woman between 50 and 59 years old with acute COVID-19. This sequence joins TRBV10-3 and TRBJ1-2; 8 bases map to TRBD1. The CDR3, as DNA: TGTGCCATCAGGGAAGGGACAGGCCGATATGGCTACACCTTC. It codes for CAIREGTGRYGYTF.